This entry lists 27 T cell receptor beta chains sequenced from one sample in a study of T cells in Graves' hyperthyroidism and ophthalmopathy. The TCR beta CDR3 regions underwent amplification using RNA transcripts as the source. Using the HTBI primer set, a first-round RT-PCR was run on the TCR CDR3. TCRdb analysed the multiplex PCR reads with MiXCR anew, one entry per CDR3 protein. Of roughly 300,000 distinct CDR3 sequences in the sample, 20% to 25% were seen once. Input material: blood. Receptor source: a man in his forties or fifties with Graves' hyperthyroidism that later progressed to Graves' ophthalmopathy.

At least ten counts were recorded for this clonotype. The chain has TRBV6-1 and TRBJ2-7, with D unresolved. CDR3 length: 12 amino acids. The germline CDR1 and CDR2 sequences are MNHNS and SASEGT. V lost 3 bases and J 3 bases, leaving 6 bases between the germline ends. DNA for the CDR3: TGTGCCAGCAGTGACGGGTTCTACGAGCAGTACTTC. Encoded protein: CASSDGFYEQYF.

This clonotype has at least ten counts. The chain has TRBV4-1 and TRBJ1-1; D not certain. V was clipped by 4 bases and J by 5 bases, with 17 bases between them. Germline assignment: CDR1 MGHRA and CDR2 YSYEKL. The CDR3 covers 15 residues. The CDR3 nucleotides are TGCGCCAGCAGCCCAGACCCAAGGCGCGGGACTGAAGCTTTCTTT. Protein sequence: CASSPDPRRGTEAFF.

J is TRBJ1-1 and V is TRBV7-3, with D unresolved. CDR1 and CDR2 from the germline V gene are SGHTA and FQGTGA. The CDR3 is 14 amino acids. V lost 5 bases and J 4 bases, leaving 14 bases between the germline ends. The CDR3 spells CASSPGVYLTEAFF. The DNA of the CDR3 is TGTGCCAGCAGCCCCGGGGTATACCTCACTGAAGCTTTCTTT.

This clonotype was picked up a small number of times. Written as DNA, the CDR3 is TGTGCCAGCAGTTTAGGGCAGGTGGTGCCTAGTTTCGGGCAGTACTTC. It yields the protein CASSLGQVVPSFGQYF. The rearrangement joins TRBV12-3 or TRBV12-4 to TRBJ2-7; no clear D. The germline V and J ends were trimmed by 1 base and 9 bases, with 22 bases remaining between them. This CDR3 comprises 16 residues.

The gene calls are TRBV12-3 or TRBV12-4 and TRBJ2-7, with TRBD2 identical over 7 bases. V dropped 4 bases and J dropped 4; count of bases not matched to a gene: 13. The CDR3 extends over 16 amino acids. CDR3 nucleotide sequence: TGTGCCAGCAGTTGGGGTTCGGGGAGGGATTCTTACGAGCAGTACTTC. Translating it yields CASSWGSGRDSYEQYF.

V gene TRBV15 combines with J gene TRBJ1-1; no reliable D call. The CDR3 contains 14 residues. In germline, CDR1 is LNHNV, CDR2 YYDKDF (reference sequence). V lost 1 base and J lost 4, with 10 bases in between. In DNA form, the CDR3 reads TGTGCCACCAGCAGAGTAGTCGAGAGCACTGAAGCTTTCTTT. Its protein is CATSRVVESTEAFF.

In its sample, this clonotype was seen many times. V usage is TRBV19 and J usage is TRBJ2-2; no reliable D call. Germline CDR1 LNHDA, CDR2 SQIVND (reference sequence). V was pared by 3 bases and J by 1 base, with 6 bases between. The CDR3 sequence is 14 residues long. CDR3 nucleotide sequence: TGTGCCAGTAGTATGCAAGGGAACACCGGGGAGCTGTTTTTT. Translation gives CASSMQGNTGELFF.

V is TRBV7-9 and J is TRBJ2-7; 9 positions match TRBD1. The CDR3 has 15 residues. The V gene's germline CDR1 is SEHNR and CDR2 FQNEAQ (reference sequence). The V and J ends lost 6 bases and 2 bases, in that order; junction bases with no gene match: 8. The CDR3 DNA sequence: TGTGCCAGCAGTAAAACAGGGGGCGCGGCCTACGAGCAGTACTTC. This codes for CASSKTGGAAYEQYF.

This clonotype was seen at least ten times. The CDR3 is CAWSLRLNTEAFF. CDR3 bases: TGTGCCTGGAGTCTTAGACTAAACACTGAAGCTTTCTTT. V gene TRBV30 combines with J gene TRBJ1-1; D is undetermined. Trimming left V 2 bases short and J 2 bases short, with 9 bases between. The CDR3 sequence is 13 residues long. Germline V gene sequence: CDR1 GTSNPN, CDR2 SVGIG (reference sequence).

At least ten counts were recorded for this clonotype. The J gene is TRBJ1-1, the V gene TRBV11-1; a weak D match, TRBD1 (6 bases). The V gene's germline CDR1 is SGHAT and CDR2 FQDESV (reference sequence). The CDR3 length is 15 residues. Trimming shortened V by 5 bases and J by 1 base, and 14 bases separated the two germline ends. The CDR3 region is CASSHYRAGNTEAFF. The CDR3 DNA sequence: TGTGCCAGCAGCCACTACAGGGCTGGGAACACTGAAGCTTTCTTT.

This clonotype occurred many times. This chain links TRBV30 with TRBJ1-1; maybe TRBD1 (5 bases). Germline V CDR1 and CDR2: GTSNPN, SVGIG (reference sequence). This CDR3 region has 14 residues. The germline V and J ends were trimmed by 0 bases and 4 bases, with 12 bases remaining between them. CDR3 nucleotides: TGTGCCTGGAGTGTTGGGGGAGGGATCACTGAAGCTTTCTTT. Translating it yields CAWSVGGGITEAFF.

This clonotype was picked up many times. V usage is TRBV7-6 and J usage is TRBJ1-1; D remains unclear. Germline CDR1 is SGHVS and CDR2 is FNYEAQ. V was trimmed by 1 base and J by 10 bases, leaving 16 bases between them. CDR3 length: 14 amino acids. CDR3 nucleotide sequence: TGTGCCAGCAGCTTAGGTCTCCGGAAGGGTGCAGCTTTCTTT. As protein: CASSLGLRKGAAFF.

This chain links TRBV28 with TRBJ2-7; either TRBD1 or TRBD2 may fit D (6 bases each). This CDR3 comprises 15 residues. Trimming stripped 5 bases from V and 6 bases from J, with 20 bases between. The germline gives CDR1 MDHEN, CDR2 SYDVKM. The CDR3 nucleotides read TGTGCCAGCAGTCGCGCGCTAACAGGGACTGGCGAGCAGTACTTC. Protein sequence: CASSRALTGTGEQYF.

The chain joins TRBV12-3 or TRBV12-4 to TRBJ2-2, with 8 bases fitting TRBD1. J was trimmed by 5 bases and V by 5 bases; bases with no gene match: 7. CDR3 length: 15 residues. This CDR3 is CASSPTDRGTGELFF. CDR3 sequence (DNA): TGTGCCAGCAGTCCAACAGACAGGGGTACCGGGGAGCTGTTTTTT.

This clonotype was recorded at least ten times. This chain uses TRBV20-1 with TRBJ1-2; D call uncertain. From germline, CDR1 is DFQATT and CDR2 SNEGSKA (reference sequence). This CDR3 has 15 amino acids. V was cut by 3 bases and J by 4 bases, with 18 bases left in between. This chain's CDR3 is CSARGISGSLYGYTF. CDR3 bases: TGCAGTGCTAGGGGAATTTCGGGGTCCCTCTATGGCTACACCTTC.

The V and J genes are TRBV12-3 or TRBV12-4 and TRBJ2-5, with TRBD1 matching 12 bases. J lost 5 bases, V lost 3 bases, and 7 bases had no gene match. The CDR3 length is 16 residues. CDR3 DNA sequence: TGTGCCAGCAGTTTTACCGGGACAGGGGGCTGGGAGACCCAGTACTTC. This codes for CASSFTGTGGWETQYF.

This chain uses TRBV12-3 or TRBV12-4 with TRBJ2-5; 11 bases agree with TRBD1. V lost 3 bases to trimming and J lost 6 bases; unmatched junction nucleotides: 6. This CDR3 has 15 residues. The CDR3 DNA sequence: TGTGCCAGCAGTTTTAGGACAGGGGGCTCGAAGACCCAGTACTTC. It translates to CASSFRTGGSKTQYF.

This clonotype occurred many times. This chain connects TRBV7-2 to TRBJ1-1, with TRBD1 matching over 10 bases. There are 18 residues in the CDR3. V was pared by 1 base and J by 6 bases, with 14 bases of the junction left unmatched. Per the germline V gene, CDR1 is SGHTA and CDR2 is FQGNSA. CDR3 in DNA: TGTGCCAGCAGCTTAGGGCATCTGGGACAGGGGAGAGAGTCTGAAGCTTTCTTT. This codes for CASSLGHLGQGRESEAFF.

This clonotype was recorded at least ten times. This chain links TRBV20-1 with TRBJ2-4; D possibly corresponds to TRBD2 (6 bases). Germline lookup yields CDR1 DFQATT and CDR2 SNEGSKA (reference sequence). The length of the CDR3 is 17 residues. V was pared by 4 bases and J by 0 bases, with 19 bases between. The CDR3: CSAIGGWGVGAKNIQYF. The CDR3 DNA reads as TGCAGTGCTATCGGGGGATGGGGGGTCGGAGCCAAAAACATTCAGTACTTC.

This clonotype was detected ten times or more. V and J are TRBV30 and TRBJ1-3; D is undetermined. CDR3 size: 16 residues. Trimming cost V 0 bases and J 0 bases, with 12 bases left between them. Germline lookup yields CDR1 GTSNPN and CDR2 SVGIG (reference sequence). CDR3 residues: CAWSVEGRISGNTIYF. Here the CDR3 DNA reads TGTGCCTGGAGTGTAGAAGGCAGAATCTCTGGAAACACCATATATTTT.

This clonotype was observed at least ten times. This chain uses TRBV19 with TRBJ2-7, with TRBD2 identical over 9 bases. Trimming at V came to 3 bases and at J to 4 bases, leaving 4 bases not matched to a gene. This CDR3 region has 14 residues. CDR1 and CDR2 (germline): LNHDA, SQIVND (reference sequence). The CDR3 loop is CASSIAGGPYEQYF. The DNA for the CDR3 is TGTGCCAGTAGTATCGCGGGAGGGCCATACGAGCAGTACTTC.

This clonotype occurred many times. V and J are TRBV20-1 and TRBJ2-5; TRBD2 agrees at 9 bases. J gave up 5 bases and V 0 bases, and 4 bases lay outside the gene matches. Germline-derived CDR1 and CDR2 are DFQATT and SNEGSKA (reference sequence). The CDR3 extends over 14 amino acids. CDR3 amino acids: CSAREAGGGETQYF. In DNA form, the CDR3 reads TGCAGTGCTAGAGAGGCGGGAGGGGGGGAGACCCAGTACTTC.

The V gene is TRBV28, the J gene TRBJ2-7; TRBD1 or TRBD2 may be the D gene (5 bases each). From germline, CDR1 is MDHEN and CDR2 SYDVKM. The CDR3 has 12 amino acids. Trimming took 6 bases from V and 13 from J, leaving 19 bases between them. The DNA for the CDR3 is TGTGCCAGCAGGAAGAAAAGGGACGCGCCCTACTTC. Translating it yields CASRKKRDAPYF.

This clonotype was detected many times. Here the CDR3 reads CASSSPGRGNYGYTF. Written as DNA, the CDR3 is TGTGCCAGTAGTAGCCCCGGGCGGGGCAACTATGGCTACACCTTC. V gene TRBV19 combines with J gene TRBJ1-2; tentatively, D is TRBD1 (5 bases). V gave up 4 bases and J gave up 2 bases, with 14 bases separating them. The CDR3 runs 15 residues. Germline assignment: CDR1 LNHDA and CDR2 SQIVND (reference sequence).

Note on this clonotype: The junction does not match germline at one end; this may be a read error. The chain is built from TRBV6-5 and TRBJ2-7; 11 bases align to TRBD2. Per germline, CDR1 MNHEY and CDR2 SVGAGI. This CDR3 has 15 amino acids. The CDR3 DNA is TGTGCCAGCAGTTACTCGACGCTAGCGGGGGGCGAGAAGTACTTC. This encodes CASSYSTLAGGEKYF.

The chain links TRBV20-1 to TRBJ1-5, with D hard to call. V gave up 2 bases and J gave up 7 bases, with 18 bases separating them. The CDR3 has 15 residues. In germline, CDR1 is DFQATT, CDR2 SNEGSKA (reference sequence). CDR3: CSARRLGAERQPQHF. The CDR3 DNA is TGCAGTGCTAGACGACTGGGCGCGGAGCGGCAGCCCCAGCATTTT.

This clonotype was seen many times. The rearrangement joins TRBV20-1 to TRBJ2-7; perhaps TRBD2 as D (5 bases). There are 14 residues in the CDR3. Germline-derived CDR1 and CDR2 are DFQATT and SNEGSKA (reference sequence). V lost 7 bases to trimming and J lost 6 bases, with 22 bases between them. The CDR3 here is CSGVLDSHVGEQYF. As DNA, the CDR3 is TGCAGTGGGGTCTTGGACTCCCATGTCGGCGAGCAGTACTTC.